This T cell receptor (beta chain) comes out of a study of T cells in Graves' hyperthyroidism and ophthalmopathy. TCR beta CDR3 sequences were amplified from RNA transcripts. The HTBI primer set was used in a first-round RT-PCR of the TCR CDR3. MiXCR, run by TCRdb on the multiplex PCR reads, gives a single entry per CDR3 protein. The sample lists some 740,000 distinct CDR3 sequences, 14% occurring once. Many counts were recorded for this clonotype. This CDR3 has 15 residues. After removal of 2 bases from V and 3 bases from J, the junction contained 4 bases not matched to a gene. Germline CDR1 and CDR2: MDHEN and SYDVKM.

Material for sequencing was blood. This TCR was sampled from a woman aged 18-29 years with Graves' hyperthyroidism. The gene calls are TRBV28 and TRBJ2-5; TRBD2 aligns across 9 bases. The CDR3 region is CASSLSGRPKETQYF. For the CDR3, the DNA is TGTGCCAGCAGTTTAAGCGGGAGGCCGAAAGAGACCCAGTACTTC.